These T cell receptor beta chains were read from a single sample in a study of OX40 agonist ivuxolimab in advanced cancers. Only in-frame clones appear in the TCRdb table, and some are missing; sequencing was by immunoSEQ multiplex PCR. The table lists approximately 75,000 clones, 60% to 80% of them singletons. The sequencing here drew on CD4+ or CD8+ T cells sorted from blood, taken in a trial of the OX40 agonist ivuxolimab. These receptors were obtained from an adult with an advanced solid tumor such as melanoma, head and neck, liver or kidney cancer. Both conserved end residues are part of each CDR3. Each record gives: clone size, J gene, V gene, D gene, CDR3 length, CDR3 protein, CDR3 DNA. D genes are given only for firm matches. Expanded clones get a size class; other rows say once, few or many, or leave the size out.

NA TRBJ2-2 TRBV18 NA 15 CASSPGGARQGELFF TGTGCCAGCTCACCGGGGGGCGCGAGGCAAGGGGAGCTGTTTTTT
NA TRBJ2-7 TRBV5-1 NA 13 CASSRQGSYEQYF TGCGCCAGCAGTCGTCAGGGCTCCTACGAGCAGTACTTC
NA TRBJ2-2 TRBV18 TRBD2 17 CASSLIFGTSVAGELFF TGTGCCAGCTCACTCATCTTCGGGACTAGCGTCGCCGGGGAGCTGTTTTTT
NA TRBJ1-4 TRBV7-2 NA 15 CASSPALSTNEKLFF TGTGCCAGCAGCCCGGCTCTCTCCACTAATGAAAAACTGTTTTTT
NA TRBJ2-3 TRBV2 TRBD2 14 CASHIAGPADTQYF TGTGCCAGCCATATAGCGGGCCCGGCAGATACGCAGTATTTT
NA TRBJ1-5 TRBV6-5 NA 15 CASSLDRREIQPQHF TGTGCCAGCAGCCTCGACAGAAGGGAAATTCAGCCCCAGCATTTT
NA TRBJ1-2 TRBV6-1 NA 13 CASSESRGYGYTF TGTGCCAGCAGTGAGTCCCGGGGGTATGGCTACACCTTC
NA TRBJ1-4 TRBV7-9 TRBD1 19 CASSTQEGAKGTTNEKLFF TGTGCCAGCAGCACCCAGGAGGGGGCCAAAGGAACGACTAATGAAAAACTGTTTTTT
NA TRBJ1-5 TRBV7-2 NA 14 CASSLGSWNQPQHF TGTGCCAGCAGCTTAGGCTCATGGAATCAGCCCCAGCATTTT
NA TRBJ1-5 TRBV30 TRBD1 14 CAWDDRGRGQPQHF TGTGCCTGGGACGACAGGGGCAGGGGTCAGCCCCAGCATTTT
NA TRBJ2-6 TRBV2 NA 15 CAIARRGDGANVLTF TGTGCCATCGCCAGGAGAGGGGATGGGGCCAACGTCCTGACTTTC
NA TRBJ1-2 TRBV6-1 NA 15 CASSDLANFNYGYTF TGTGCCAGCAGTGATTTGGCAAACTTTAACTATGGCTACACCTTC
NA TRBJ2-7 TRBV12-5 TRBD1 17 CASGLVGAGQGYYEQYF TGTGCTAGTGGTTTGGTAGGGGCGGGACAGGGCTACTACGAGCAGTACTTC
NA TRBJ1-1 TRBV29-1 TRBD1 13 CSARGSTGSEAFF TGCAGCGCTAGGGGATCGACAGGGTCTGAAGCTTTCTTT
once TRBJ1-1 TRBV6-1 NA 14 CASSERGDYTEAFF TGTGCCAGCAGTGAACGGGGGGACTACACTGAAGCTTTCTTT
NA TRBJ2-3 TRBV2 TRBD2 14 CASGLGWRTDTQYF TGTGCCAGCGGACTAGGATGGCGCACAGATACGCAGTATTTT
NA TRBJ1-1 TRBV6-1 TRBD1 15 CASSGDSLFPTEAFF TGTGCCAGCAGTGGGGACAGCCTATTTCCCACTGAAGCTTTCTTT
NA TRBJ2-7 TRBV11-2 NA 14 CASSLESRVYEQYF TGTGCCAGCAGCTTAGAGTCCAGGGTCTACGAGCAGTACTTC
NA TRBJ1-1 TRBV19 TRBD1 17 CASSIPRNRGLNTEAFF TGTGCCAGTAGTATTCCACGAAACAGGGGACTGAACACTGAAGCTTTCTTT
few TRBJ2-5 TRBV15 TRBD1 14 CATGGTGTQETQYF TGTGCCACCGGGGGGACAGGTACCCAAGAGACCCAGTACTTC
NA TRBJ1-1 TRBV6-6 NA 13 CASSASFLTEAFF TGTGCCAGCAGTGCGTCTTTCTTGACTGAAGCTTTCTTT
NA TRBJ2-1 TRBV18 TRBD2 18 CASSPQQASGTHYNEQFF TGTGCCAGCTCACCACAGCAAGCTAGCGGGACCCACTACAATGAGCAGTTCTTC
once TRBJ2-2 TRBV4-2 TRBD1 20 CASSFKRGRDRGRNTGELFF TGTGCCAGCAGTTTCAAAAGGGGAAGGGACAGGGGGCGAAACACCGGGGAGCTGTTTTTT
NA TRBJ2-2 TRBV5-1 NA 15 CASSLDSPNTGELFF TGCGCCAGCAGCTTGGACAGCCCGAACACCGGGGAGCTGTTTTTT
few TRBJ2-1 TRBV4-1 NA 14 CASSLLPRQAEQFF TGCGCCAGCAGCCTACTCCCCCGACAGGCTGAGCAGTTCTTC
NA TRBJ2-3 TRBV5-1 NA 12 CASSPQEDTQYF TGCGCCAGCAGCCCACAGGAGGATACGCAGTATTTT
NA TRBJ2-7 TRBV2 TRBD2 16 CASRAGLAGPGYEQYF TGTGCCAGCAGAGCGGGCCTAGCGGGCCCGGGCTACGAGCAGTACTTC
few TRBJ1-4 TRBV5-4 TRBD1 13 CASSFQGGEKLFF TGTGCCAGCAGCTTTCAGGGGGGTGAAAAACTGTTTTTT
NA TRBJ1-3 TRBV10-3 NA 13 CAIGDGLGNTIYF TGTGCCATCGGGGACGGGCTTGGAAACACCATATATTTT
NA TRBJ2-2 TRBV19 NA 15 CASRLGQMNTGELFF TGTGCCAGTCGTCTAGGACAGATGAACACCGGGGAGCTGTTTTTT
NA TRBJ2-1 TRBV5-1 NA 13 CASSPDRGGKGFF TGCGCCAGCAGCCCGGACCGGGGAGGCAAGGGGTTCTTC
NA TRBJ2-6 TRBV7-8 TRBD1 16 CASSLAVQGRANVLTF TGTGCCAGCAGCTTAGCGGTACAGGGGCGGGCCAACGTCCTGACTTTC